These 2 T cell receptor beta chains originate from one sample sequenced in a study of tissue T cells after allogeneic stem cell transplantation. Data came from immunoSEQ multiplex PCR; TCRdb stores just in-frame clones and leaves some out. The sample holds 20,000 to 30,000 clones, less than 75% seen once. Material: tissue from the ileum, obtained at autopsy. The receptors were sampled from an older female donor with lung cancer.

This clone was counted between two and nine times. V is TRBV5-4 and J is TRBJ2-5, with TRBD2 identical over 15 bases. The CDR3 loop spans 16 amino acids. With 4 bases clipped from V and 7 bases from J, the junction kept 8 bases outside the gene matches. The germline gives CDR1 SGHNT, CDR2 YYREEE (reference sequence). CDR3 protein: CASSLGLAGGEGTQYF. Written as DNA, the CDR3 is TGTGCCAGCAGCCTGGGACTAGCGGGAGGCGAAGGGACCCAGTACTTC. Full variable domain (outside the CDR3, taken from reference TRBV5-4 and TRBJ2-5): ETGVTQSPTHLIKTRGQQVTLRCSSQSGHNTVSWYQQALGQGPQFIFQYYREEENGRGNFPPRFSGLQFPNYSSELNVNALELDDSALYLCASSLGLAGGEGTQYFGPGTRLLVL.

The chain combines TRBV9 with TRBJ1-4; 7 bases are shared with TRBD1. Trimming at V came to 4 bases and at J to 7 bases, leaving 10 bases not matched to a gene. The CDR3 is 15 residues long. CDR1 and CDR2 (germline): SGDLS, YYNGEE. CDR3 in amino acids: CASSPRQGEVEKLFF. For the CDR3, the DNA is TGTGCCAGCAGCCCCCGACAGGGAGAGGTTGAAAAACTGTTTTTT.